What follows are 17 T cell receptor beta chains derived from one specimen sequenced in a study of blood T cell repertoires in COVID-19. Only in-frame clones appear in the TCRdb table, and some are missing; sequencing was by immunoSEQ multiplex PCR. The repertoire holds a few hundred thousand clones, with nearly 85% as singletons. Sequenced: peripheral blood. Receptors originate from a human donor in a cohort sampled during active COVID-19.

The chain has TRBV6-2 or TRBV6-3 and TRBJ2-1; 11 bases line up with TRBD2. Per the germline V gene, CDR1 is MNHEY and CDR2 is SVGEGT. The CDR3 is 13 amino acids. The trim removed 0 bases at V and 13 bases at J, leaving 2 bases unmatched. This CDR3 reads CASSYSSGGEQFF. The CDR3 bases are TGTGCCAGCAGTTACTCTAGCGGGGGGGAACAGTTCTTC.

This rearrangement joins TRBV6-2 or TRBV6-3 to TRBJ1-4; maybe TRBD1 (6 bases). Germline V CDR1 and CDR2: MNHEY, SVGEGT. This CDR3 spans 17 amino acids. Trimming shortened V by 4 bases and J by 8 bases, and 23 bases separated the two germline ends. The DNA for the CDR3 is TGTGCCAGCAGTTTTCAGGCAGGGGAATCATCGGGAGAAAAACTGTTTTTT. Its translation: CASSFQAGESSGEKLFF.

This chain uses TRBV27 with TRBJ2-1, with 9 bases that match TRBD1. The V and J ends lost 4 bases and 8 bases, in that order; junction bases with no gene match: 9. The CDR3 loop spans 15 amino acids. Germline V CDR1 and CDR2: MNHEY, SMNVEV (reference sequence). The CDR3 is CASSWLQGAADEQFF. The CDR3 region has the DNA TGTGCCAGCAGTTGGTTACAGGGGGCGGCGGATGAGCAGTTCTTC.

A word on this clone: At the DNA level, this CDR3 is encoded by other sequences in the same sample as well. The chain uses TRBV18 and TRBJ1-5; 7 positions match TRBD1. This CDR3 spans 14 amino acids. V dropped 6 bases and J dropped 2; count of bases not matched to a gene: 4. Germline V CDR1 and CDR2: KGHSH, LQKENI. CDR3 coding DNA: TGTGCCAGCTCCCTCGACAGGGGCAATCAGCCCCAGCATTTT. Residues: CASSLDRGNQPQHF.

The chain employs TRBV21-1 and TRBJ2-7; the table's D call, TRBD2, has no DNA check behind it. TRBV21-1 represents a pseudogene. This CDR3 comprises 14 residues. The CDR3 is CASSKDCGSYEQYF. The DNA of the CDR3 is TGTGCCAGCAGCAAAGATTGCGGCAGCTACGAGCAGTACTTC.

This chain uses TRBV5-6 with TRBJ1-5; TRBD1 might be the D (5 bases). The V end was cut by 0 bases, the J end by 3 bases, with 10 bases between. Germline CDR1 SGHDT, CDR2 YYEEEE. The CDR3 extends over 15 amino acids. This CDR3 reads CASSLAAGNNQPQHF. CDR3 DNA: TGTGCCAGCAGCTTGGCCGCAGGGAACAATCAGCCCCAGCATTTT.

V is TRBV3-1 (or the pseudogene TRBV3-2) and J is TRBJ2-7, with 10 bases matching TRBD2. CDR3 length: 18 amino acids. The V gene's germline CDR1 is LGHDT and CDR2 YNNKEL (reference sequence). V gave up 1 base and J gave up 5 bases; unmatched junction bases: 14. The CDR3: CASSQGSGLAARDHEQYF. In DNA, the CDR3 is TGTGCCAGCAGCCAAGGGTCCGGACTAGCGGCCCGAGACCACGAGCAGTACTTC.

The gene calls are TRBV7-2 and TRBJ2-7; 7 nucleotides line up with TRBD1. V lost 1 base, J lost 4 bases, and 7 bases stayed unmatched. The CDR3 is made up of 15 amino acids. Germline V gene data show CDR1 as SGHTA and CDR2 as FQGNSA. The CDR3 loop is CASSLDPDRAYEQYF. As DNA, the CDR3 is TGTGCCAGCAGCTTAGACCCAGACAGGGCGTACGAGCAGTACTTC.

J is TRBJ1-3 and V is TRBV11-2; the D gene is possibly TRBD1 (6 bases). CDR1 and CDR2 from the germline V gene are SGHAT and FQNNGV. Trimming cost V 5 bases and J 0 bases, with 14 bases left between them. The CDR3 is 16 residues long. The CDR3 is CASSHRVSVSGNTIYF. In DNA, the CDR3 is TGTGCCAGCAGCCACAGGGTGTCGGTCTCTGGAAACACCATATATTTT.

The chain is built from TRBV6-5 and TRBJ2-5, with 11 bases aligning to TRBD2. CDR1 is MNHEY and CDR2 is SVGAGI in the germline V gene. After removal of 6 bases from V and 2 bases from J, the junction contained 5 bases not matched to a gene. The CDR3 length is 15 residues. The CDR3 DNA sequence: TGTGCCAGCAGAAGACCTAGCGGGGGGCAAGAGACCCAGTACTTC. Residues: CASRRPSGGQETQYF.

J is TRBJ2-7 and V is TRBV5-6; tentatively, D is TRBD2 (5 bases). Germline lookup yields CDR1 SGHDT and CDR2 YYEEEE. V lost 4 bases to trimming and J lost 1 base, with 12 bases between them. This CDR3 region has 14 residues. CDR3 residues: CASSGGLVSYEQYF. The CDR3, as DNA: TGTGCCAGCAGCGGAGGACTCGTGTCCTACGAGCAGTACTTC.

The chain links TRBV18 to TRBJ1-1, with no clear D. The ends were cut back, 6 bases at V and 3 bases at J, with 14 bases in the middle. CDR1 KGHSH and CDR2 LQKENI come from the germline V gene. This CDR3 has 14 amino acids. CDR3: CASSGGPRHTEAFF. The CDR3 DNA sequence: TGTGCCAGCTCCGGCGGCCCGAGGCACACTGAAGCTTTCTTT. The full variable domain, rest sourced from reference TRBV18 and TRBJ1-1, is NAGVMQNPRHLVRRRGQEARLRCSPMKGHSHVYWYRQLPEEGLKFMVYLQKENIIDESGMPKERFSAEFPKEGPSILRIQQVVRGDSAAYFCASSGGPRHTEAFFGQGTRLTVV.

The table lists this clone with a count of one. This sample also contains other DNA sequences that code for the same CDR3. The chain uses TRBV5-1 and TRBJ2-7; D might be TRBD2 (6 bases). Trimming took 0 bases from V and 0 from J, leaving 10 bases between them. The CDR3 covers 15 residues. Germline CDR1 reads SGHRS; CDR2 reads YFSETQ. DNA for the CDR3: TGCGCCAGCAGCTTGGCTGGGGGGTCCTCCTACGAGCAGTACTTC. Translating it yields CASSLAGGSSYEQYF.

V and J are TRBV11-2 and TRBJ1-4, with 8 bases aligning to TRBD1. The length of the CDR3 is 16 residues. With V trimmed by 5 bases and J by 3 bases, 8 bases remained unmatched. Germline V gene data show CDR1 as SGHAT and CDR2 as FQNNGV. The CDR3 coding sequence is TGTGCCAGCAGCCTAGGACAGGGTGGAGCTAATGAAAAACTGTTTTTT. Translation gives CASSLGQGGANEKLFF. The variable domain in full, completed from reference TRBV11-2 and TRBJ1-4, reads EAGVAQSPRYKIIEKRQSVAFWCNPISGHATLYWYQQILGQGPKLLIQFQNNGVVDDSQLPKDRFSAERLKGVDSTLKIQPAKLEDSAVYLCASSLGQGGANEKLFFGSGTQLSVL.

This rearrangement joins TRBV18 to TRBJ2-7; 9 positions agree with TRBD1. Germline CDR1 reads KGHSH; CDR2 reads LQKENI. The CDR3 consists of 12 residues. V dropped 8 bases and J dropped 3; count of bases not matched to a gene: 2. The CDR3 sequence: CASTGQGYEQYF. CDR3 DNA: TGTGCCAGCACGGGACAGGGCTACGAGCAGTACTTC.

This sequence joins TRBV5-4 and TRBJ1-2, with a weak D call TRBD1 (5 bases). The germline V gene encodes CDR1 SGHNT and CDR2 YYREEE (reference sequence). The CDR3 is made up of 14 amino acids. V lost 4 bases and J 3 bases, leaving 13 bases between the germline ends. The CDR3, as DNA: TGTGCCAGCAGCAGGTGGGGGGACCACTATGGCTACACCTTC. It is translated as CASSRWGDHYGYTF.

The chain links TRBV7-9 to TRBJ1-1, with TRBD1 identical over 7 bases. The V segment lost 5 bases and the J segment 2 bases; nucleotides outside the gene matches: 5. The CDR3 length is 14 residues. The V gene's germline CDR1 is SEHNR and CDR2 FQNEAQ (reference sequence). In DNA form, the CDR3 reads TGTGCCAGCAGCATGGGACAGTATAACACTGAAGCTTTCTTT. Encoded protein: CASSMGQYNTEAFF.